This T cell receptor beta chain derives from a study of vaccination and CD4 T cells after COVID-19. Looking at the study overall: Researchers treated control cultures with a CEFX pool, an HIV-1 Nef pool, or no peptide.

V was trimmed by 3 bases and J by 1 base, leaving 12 bases between them. Germline values: CDR1 KGHSH, CDR2 LQKENI. The CDR3 is 15 amino acids. General observations from the study: Spike mono-reactivity was the property of 304 of 307 vaccine-specific clones in convalescent patients.

Details on this clonotype: The target antigen is unknown.

Described treatment: approximately 11-day PBMC culture with coronavirus spike peptide pools or control peptides (ViraFEST assay). The collection of CD4+ T cells from the unexposed donor took place before the COVID-19 pandemic (2011-2018). With fresh IL-2 medium, half the medium was replaced on days 3 and 7. Sequencing of DNA taken from cultured CD4+ T cells relied on the Oncomine TCR Beta short-read assay. Genomic DNA was drawn out of CD4+ T cells grown in culture. TCRdb re-called the PCR reads through MiXCR, storing one row per CDR3 protein. The sample comprises approximately 9,000 distinct CDR3 sequences, more than 35% of which are singletons, and approximately 14% rests with the top ten.

The rearrangement joins TRBV18 to TRBJ1-1, with a tentative D call TRBD1 (5 bases). The clonotype was recovered from a human donor in good health. Sample: CD4+ T cells from blood, cultured in vitro. DNA of the CDR3: TGTGCCAGCTCACCCGGGGAGGGGAGGAACACTGAAGCTTTCTTT. As protein: CASSPGEGRNTEAFF. Filled out from reference TRBV18 and TRBJ1-1, the complete variable domain reads NAGVMQNPRHLVRRRGQEARLRCSPMKGHSHVYWYRQLPEEGLKFMVYLQKENIIDESGMPKERFSAEFPKEGPSILRIQQVVRGDSAAYFCASSPGEGRNTEAFFGQGTRLTVV.